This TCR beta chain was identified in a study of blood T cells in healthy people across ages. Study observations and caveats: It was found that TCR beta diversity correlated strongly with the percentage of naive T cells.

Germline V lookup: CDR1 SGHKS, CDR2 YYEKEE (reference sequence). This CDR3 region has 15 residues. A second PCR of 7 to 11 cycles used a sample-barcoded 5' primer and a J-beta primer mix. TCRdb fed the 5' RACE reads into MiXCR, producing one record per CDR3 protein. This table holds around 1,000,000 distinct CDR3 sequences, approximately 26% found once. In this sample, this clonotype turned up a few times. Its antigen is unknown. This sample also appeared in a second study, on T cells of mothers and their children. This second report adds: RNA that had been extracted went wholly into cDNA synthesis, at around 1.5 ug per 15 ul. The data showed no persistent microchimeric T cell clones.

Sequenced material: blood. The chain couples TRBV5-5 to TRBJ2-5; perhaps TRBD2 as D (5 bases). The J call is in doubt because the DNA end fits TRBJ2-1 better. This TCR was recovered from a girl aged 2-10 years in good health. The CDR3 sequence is CASSLGPSDGDEQFF. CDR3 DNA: TGTGCCAGCAGCTTGGGGCCGTCTGACGGGGATGAGCAGTTCTTC.